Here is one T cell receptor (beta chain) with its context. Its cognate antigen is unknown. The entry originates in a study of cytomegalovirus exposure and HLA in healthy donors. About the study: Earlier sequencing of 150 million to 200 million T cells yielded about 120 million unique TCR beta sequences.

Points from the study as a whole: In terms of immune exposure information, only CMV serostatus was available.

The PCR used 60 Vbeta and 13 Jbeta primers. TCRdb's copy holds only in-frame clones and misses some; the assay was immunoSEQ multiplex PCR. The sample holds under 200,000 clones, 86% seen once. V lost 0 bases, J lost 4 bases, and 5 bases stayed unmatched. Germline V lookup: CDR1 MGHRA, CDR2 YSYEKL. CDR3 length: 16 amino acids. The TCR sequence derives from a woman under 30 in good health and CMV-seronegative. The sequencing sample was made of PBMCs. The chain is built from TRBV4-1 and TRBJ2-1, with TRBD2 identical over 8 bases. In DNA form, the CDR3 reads TGCGCCAGCAGCCAAGATCAGCGGGAGACGTACAATGAGCAGTTCTTC. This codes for CASSQDQRETYNEQFF.